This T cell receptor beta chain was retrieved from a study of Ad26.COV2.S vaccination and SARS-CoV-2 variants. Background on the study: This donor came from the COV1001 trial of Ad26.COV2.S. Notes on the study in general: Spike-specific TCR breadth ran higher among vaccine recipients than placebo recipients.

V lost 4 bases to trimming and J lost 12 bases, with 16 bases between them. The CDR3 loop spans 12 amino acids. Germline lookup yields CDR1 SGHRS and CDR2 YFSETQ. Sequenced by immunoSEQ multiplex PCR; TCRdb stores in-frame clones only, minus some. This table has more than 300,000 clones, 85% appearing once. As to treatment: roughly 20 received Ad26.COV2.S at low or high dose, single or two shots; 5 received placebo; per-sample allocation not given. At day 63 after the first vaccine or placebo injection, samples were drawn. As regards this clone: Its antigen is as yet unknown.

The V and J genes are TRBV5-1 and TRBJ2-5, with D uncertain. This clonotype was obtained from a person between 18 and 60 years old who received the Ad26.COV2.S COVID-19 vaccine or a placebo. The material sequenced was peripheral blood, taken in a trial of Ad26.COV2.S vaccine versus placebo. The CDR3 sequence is CASSPSGQSEYF. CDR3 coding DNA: TGCGCCAGCAGCCCGTCCGGCCAGTCCGAGTACTTC. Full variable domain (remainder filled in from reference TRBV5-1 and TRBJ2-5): KAGVTQTPRYLIKTRGQQVTLSCSPISGHRSVSWYQQTPGQGLQFLFEYFSETQRNKGNFPGRFSGRQFSNSRSEMNVSTLELGDSALYLCASSPSGQSEYFGPGTRLLVL.